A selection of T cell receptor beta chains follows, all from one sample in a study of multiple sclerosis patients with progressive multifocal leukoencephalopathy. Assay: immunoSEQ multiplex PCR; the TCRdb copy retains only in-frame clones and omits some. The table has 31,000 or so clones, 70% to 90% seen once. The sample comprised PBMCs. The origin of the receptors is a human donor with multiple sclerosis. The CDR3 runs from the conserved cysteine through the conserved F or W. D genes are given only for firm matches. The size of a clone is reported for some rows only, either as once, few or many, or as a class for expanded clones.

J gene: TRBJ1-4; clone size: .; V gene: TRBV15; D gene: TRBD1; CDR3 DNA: TGTGCCACCAGCAGACCTGGGACAGGGGTAACTAATGAAAAACTGTTTTTT; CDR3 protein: CATSRPGTGVTNEKLFF
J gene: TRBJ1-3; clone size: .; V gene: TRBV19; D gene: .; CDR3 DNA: TGTGCCAGTAGTATTGATATTGGCTCTGGAAACACCATATATTTT; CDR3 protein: CASSIDIGSGNTIYF
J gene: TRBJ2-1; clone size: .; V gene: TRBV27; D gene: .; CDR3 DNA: TGTGCCAGCAGTGCGTGGAGCTCCTACAATGAGCAGTTCTTC; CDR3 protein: CASSAWSSYNEQFF
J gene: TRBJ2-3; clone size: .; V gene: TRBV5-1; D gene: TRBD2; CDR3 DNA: TGCGCCAGCAGCAAGGGACTAGGAGTGACAGATACGCAGTATTTT; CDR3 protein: CASSKGLGVTDTQYF
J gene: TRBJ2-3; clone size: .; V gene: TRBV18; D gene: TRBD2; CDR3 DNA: TGTGCCAGCTCACCACTGCTAGCGGGAGATGAGGGCCCAGATACGCAGTATTTT; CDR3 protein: CASSPLLAGDEGPDTQYF
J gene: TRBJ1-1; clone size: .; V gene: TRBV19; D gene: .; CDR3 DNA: TGTGCCAGTAATGTGCCAGCCGAGATGAACACTGAAGCTTTCTTT; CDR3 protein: CASNVPAEMNTEAFF
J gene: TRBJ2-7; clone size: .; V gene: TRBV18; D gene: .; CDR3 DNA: TGTGCCAGCTCCGGGACTCCCTACGAGCAGTACTTC; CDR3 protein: CASSGTPYEQYF
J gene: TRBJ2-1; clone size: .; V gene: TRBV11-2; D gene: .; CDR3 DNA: TGTGCCAGCAGCCCCCTTGGGGGGGCGCGCTACAATGAGCAGTTCTTC; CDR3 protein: CASSPLGGARYNEQFF
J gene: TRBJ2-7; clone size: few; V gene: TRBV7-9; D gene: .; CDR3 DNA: TGTGCCAGCCAAGACAGTACCGAGCAGTACTTC; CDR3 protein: CASQDSTEQYF
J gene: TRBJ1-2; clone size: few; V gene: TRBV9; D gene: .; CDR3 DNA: TGTGCCAGCAGCGTTAGTGAGCGAGGGACACCATCCAGGAGGACCTTC; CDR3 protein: CASSVSERGTPSRRTF
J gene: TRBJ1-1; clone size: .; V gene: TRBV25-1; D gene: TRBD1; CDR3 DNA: TGTGCCAGCAGTACCGGGACAGGGAACACTGAAGCTTTCTTT; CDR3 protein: CASSTGTGNTEAFF
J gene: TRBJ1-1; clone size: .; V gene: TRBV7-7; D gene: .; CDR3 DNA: TGTGCTAGCTCCTCGAGTGTGAACACTGAAGCTTTCTTT; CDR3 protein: CASSSSVNTEAFF
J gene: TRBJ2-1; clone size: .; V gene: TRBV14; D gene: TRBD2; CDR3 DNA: TGTGCCAGCAGCCAAGTCGCGGGAGGGCGATATGAGCAGTTCTTC; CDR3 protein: CASSQVAGGRYEQFF
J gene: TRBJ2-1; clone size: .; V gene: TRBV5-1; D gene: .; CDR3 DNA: TGCGCCAGCAGCTTGGCTACCTGGTCCTACAATGAGCAGTTCTTC; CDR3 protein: CASSLATWSYNEQFF
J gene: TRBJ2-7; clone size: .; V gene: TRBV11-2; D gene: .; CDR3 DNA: TGTGCCAGCAGCTTACTCAGCGGGACATCCCACGAGCAGTACTTC; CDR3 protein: CASSLLSGTSHEQYF
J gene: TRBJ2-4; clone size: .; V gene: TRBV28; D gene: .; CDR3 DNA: TGTGCCAGCAGTTCAGGAACTAAAAACATTCAGTACTTC; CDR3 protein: CASSSGTKNIQYF
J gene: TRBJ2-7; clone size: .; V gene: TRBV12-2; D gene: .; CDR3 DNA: TGTGCAAGTCGCTTAGGTATGACAGGGAGTAACGAGCAGTACTTC; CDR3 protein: CASRLGMTGSNEQYF
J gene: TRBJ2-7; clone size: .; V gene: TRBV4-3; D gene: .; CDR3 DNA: TGCGCCAGCAGCCAAGATCGCCAGGGAGGCCACGAGCAGTACTTC; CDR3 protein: CASSQDRQGGHEQYF
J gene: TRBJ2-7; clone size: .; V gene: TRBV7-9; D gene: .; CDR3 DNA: TGTGCCAGCAGCTTAAGGATTACCTCGGGAATGGGGGACGAGCAGTACTTC; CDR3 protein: CASSLRITSGMGDEQYF
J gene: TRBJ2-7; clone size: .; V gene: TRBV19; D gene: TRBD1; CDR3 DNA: TGTGCCAGTAGTTCCCCGATCGCAACGGGACAGGGAGGCTCGGAGCAGTACTTC; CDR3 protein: CASSSPIATGQGGSEQYF
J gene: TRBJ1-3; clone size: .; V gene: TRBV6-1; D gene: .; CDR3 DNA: TGTGCCAGCAGTGAAGCCCAAGGAAACACCATATATTTT; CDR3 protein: CASSEAQGNTIYF
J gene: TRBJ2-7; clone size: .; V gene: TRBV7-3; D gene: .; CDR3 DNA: TGTGCCAGCAGCCGGGACCGCGGGCGGCAGTACTTC; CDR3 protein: CASSRDRGRQYF
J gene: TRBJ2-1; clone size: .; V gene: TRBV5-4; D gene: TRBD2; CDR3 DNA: TGTGCCAGCAGCTGGACTAGCGGGGCGTACAATGAGCAGTTCTTC; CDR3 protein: CASSWTSGAYNEQFF
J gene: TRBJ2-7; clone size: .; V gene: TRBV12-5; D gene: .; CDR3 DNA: TGTGCTAGTGGTTTAGTTAGCTCCTACGAGCAGTACTTC; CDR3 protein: CASGLVSSYEQYF
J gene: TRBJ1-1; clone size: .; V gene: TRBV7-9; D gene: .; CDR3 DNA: TGTGCCAGCAGCGCCAAAGGACTGAACACTGAAGCTTTCTTT; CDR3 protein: CASSAKGLNTEAFF
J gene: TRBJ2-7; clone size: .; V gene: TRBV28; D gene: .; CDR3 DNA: TGTGCCAGCAGTTTGGGGACTCATCCTACGAAGCAGTACTTC; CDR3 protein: CASSLGTHPTKQYF
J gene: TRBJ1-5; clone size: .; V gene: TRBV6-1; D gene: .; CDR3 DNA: TGTGCCAGCAGAGTGTGGGGTTCTGACAATCAGCCCCAGCATTTT; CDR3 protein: CASRVWGSDNQPQHF
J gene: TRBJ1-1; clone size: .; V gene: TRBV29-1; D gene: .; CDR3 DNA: TGCAGCGTGCCCCGGGGGGGTGAAGCTTTCTTT; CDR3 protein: CSVPRGGEAFF
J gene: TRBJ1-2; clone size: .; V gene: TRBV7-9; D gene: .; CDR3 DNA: TGTGCCAGCAGCTTAGGGGTCGCCTATGGCTACACCTTC; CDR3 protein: CASSLGVAYGYTF
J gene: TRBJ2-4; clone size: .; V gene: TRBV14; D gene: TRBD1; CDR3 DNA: TGTGCCAGCAGCCTCGGACAGGTCAAAAACATTCAGTACTTC; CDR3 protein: CASSLGQVKNIQYF
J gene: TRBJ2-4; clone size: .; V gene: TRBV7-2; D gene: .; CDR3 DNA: TGTGCCAGCAGCTTCCGAGACAGCAAAAACATTCAGTACTTC; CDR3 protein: CASSFRDSKNIQYF
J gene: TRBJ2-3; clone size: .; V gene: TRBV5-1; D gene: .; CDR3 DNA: TGCGCCAGCAGCCCCGGCCCGAAGGCCACAGATACGCAGTATTTT; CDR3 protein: CASSPGPKATDTQYF
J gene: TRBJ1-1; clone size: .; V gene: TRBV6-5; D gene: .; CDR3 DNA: TGTGCCAGCAGTGAGGCTTGGGTTAACTTTGAAGCTTTCTTT; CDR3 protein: CASSEAWVNFEAFF
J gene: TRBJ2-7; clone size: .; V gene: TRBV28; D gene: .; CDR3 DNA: TGTGCCTCCCGGTCTCGCTCCAGCGAGCAGTACTTC; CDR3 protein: CASRSRSSEQYF
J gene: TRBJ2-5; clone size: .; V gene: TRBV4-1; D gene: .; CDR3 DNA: TGCGCCAGCAGCCAAGATGGGGCCCCCCTTGAGACCCAGTACTTC; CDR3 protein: CASSQDGAPLETQYF
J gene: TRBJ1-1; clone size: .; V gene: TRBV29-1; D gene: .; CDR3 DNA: TGCAGCGTCGCGGGGGCCGCGGGGGGTTTCTTT; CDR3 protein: CSVAGAAGGFF
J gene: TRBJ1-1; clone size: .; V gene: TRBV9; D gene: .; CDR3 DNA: TGTGCCAGCAGCGTAGAAGACGGCCTGAACACTGAAGCTTTCTTT; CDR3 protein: CASSVEDGLNTEAFF
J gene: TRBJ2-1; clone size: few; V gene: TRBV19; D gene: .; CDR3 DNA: TGTGCCAGTAGTAGGGCAGGGAAGAGCTCCTACAATGAGCAGTTCTTC; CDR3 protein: CASSRAGKSSYNEQFF
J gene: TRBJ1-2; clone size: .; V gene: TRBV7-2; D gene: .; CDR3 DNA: TGTGCCAGCAGCGGACAGACCTATGGCTACACCTTC; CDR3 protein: CASSGQTYGYTF
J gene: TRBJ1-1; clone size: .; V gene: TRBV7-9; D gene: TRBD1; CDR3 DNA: TGTGCCAGCAGCCCATTAGACAGGGCCTACACTGAAGCTTTCTTT; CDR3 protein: CASSPLDRAYTEAFF
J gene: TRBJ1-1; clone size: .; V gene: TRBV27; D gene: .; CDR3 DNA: TGTGCCAGCAGCCCCGAGGGGGGAAGGACTGAAGCTTTCTTT; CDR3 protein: CASSPEGGRTEAFF
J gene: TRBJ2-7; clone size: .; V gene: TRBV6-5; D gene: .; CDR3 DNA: TGTGCCAGCAGTTACTCCCGAGACCGAACCTACGAGCAGTACTTC; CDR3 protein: CASSYSRDRTYEQYF
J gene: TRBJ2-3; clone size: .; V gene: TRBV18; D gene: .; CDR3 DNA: TGTGCCAGCTCACCAAGGCCAGATACGCAGTATTTT; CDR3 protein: CASSPRPDTQYF
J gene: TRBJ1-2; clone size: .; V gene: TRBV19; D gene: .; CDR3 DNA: TGTGCCAGTAGTCCCACCCTACAGGGATCCTATGGCTACACCTTC; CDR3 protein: CASSPTLQGSYGYTF
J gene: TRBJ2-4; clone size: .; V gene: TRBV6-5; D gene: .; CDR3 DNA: TGTGCCAGCAGTTATCGGGGGCCGGACATTCAGTACTTC; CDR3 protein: CASSYRGPDIQYF
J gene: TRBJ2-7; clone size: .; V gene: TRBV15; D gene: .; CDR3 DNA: TGTGCCACCAGCAGGGATACGGAGGTCCCCTACGAGCAGTACTTC; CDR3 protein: CATSRDTEVPYEQYF
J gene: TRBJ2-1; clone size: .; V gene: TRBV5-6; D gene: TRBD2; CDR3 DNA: TGTGCCAGCAGCACCGGGACTAGAGACAATGAGCAGTTCTTC; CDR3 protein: CASSTGTRDNEQFF